The 8 T cell receptor beta chains in this list originate from one sample, sequenced in a study. Treg sorting used a CD4+CD25+CD127-/low gate. TCRdb passed the 5' RACE reads through MiXCR, listing each CDR3 protein once. In the table there are fewer than 55,000 distinct CDR3 sequences, 20% to 25% of which are singletons. Source material: Tregs sorted from a lymph node. The receptors were gathered from a female donor with breast cancer.

This clonotype was seen ten or more times. The chain has TRBV6-5 and TRBJ1-3; 7 nucleotides line up with TRBD1. V shed 0 bases and J 4 bases; nucleotides not matched to a gene: 6. Germline loops: CDR1 MNHEY, CDR2 SVGAGI. The CDR3 is 16 amino acids. CDR3 residues: CASSYSRQGGGNTIYF. CDR3 bases: TGTGCCAGCAGTTACTCGAGGCAGGGGGGAGGAAACACCATATATTTT.

This clonotype was counted ten times or more. The V call is TRBV7-9, the J call TRBJ1-5, with D possibly matching TRBD1 (5 bases). The V and J ends lost 7 bases and 0 bases respectively, with 19 bases between them. There are 17 residues in the CDR3. Germline CDR1 SEHNR, CDR2 FQNEAQ (reference sequence). The CDR3 bases are TGTGCCAGCACTCGGAGGGACCAGGCAACTAGCAATCAGCCCCAGCATTTT. Translation: CASTRRDQATSNQPQHF.

The chain links TRBV24-1 to TRBJ2-5, with TRBD1 matching 8 bases. This CDR3 is built from 14 residues. The germline gives CDR1 KGHDR, CDR2 SFDVKD. Trimming at V came to 10 bases and at J to 5 bases, leaving 11 bases not matched to a gene. In DNA, the CDR3 is TGTGCCACACAGAGAGGGCAGGGGGCCGAGACCCAGTACTTC. It encodes CATQRGQGAETQYF.

A few counts support this clonotype. The CDR3 coding sequence is TGTGCCAGCAGCTTAACCCCAGCGGGAGGGGTCGACGAGCAGTACTTC. Encoded protein: CASSLTPAGGVDEQYF. The rearrangement links TRBV7-3 to TRBJ2-7; 10 bases line up with TRBD2. Germline lookup yields CDR1 SGHTA and CDR2 FQGTGA. The ends lost 0 bases at V and 5 bases at J; junction bases unmatched: 7. This CDR3 is 16 amino acids long.

This clonotype was detected ten times or more. The CDR3: CASSSSGLLEQYF. CDR3 coding DNA: TGCGCCAGCAGCTCCTCAGGACTACTCGAGCAGTACTTC. The rearrangement links TRBV5-1 to TRBJ2-7; TRBD2 is a possible D gene (6 bases). CDR1 and CDR2 (germline): SGHRS, YFSETQ. The CDR3 runs 13 residues. The V gene lost 3 bases and the J gene lost 6 bases, with 13 bases spanning the gap. The full variable domain, in which reference TRBV5-1 and TRBJ2-7 provide the parts outside the CDR3, is KAGVTQTPRYLIKTRGQQVTLSCSPISGHRSVSWYQQTPGQGLQFLFEYFSETQRNKGNFPGRFSGRQFSNSRSEMNVSTLELGDSALYLCASSSSGLLEQYFGPGTRLTVT.

V usage is TRBV12-3 or TRBV12-4 and J usage is TRBJ1-2; D is possibly TRBD1 (5 bases). The CDR3 sequence is 14 residues long. The V end lost 5 bases, the J end lost 4 bases, and 14 bases lay between the germline ends. CDR3 DNA: TGTGCCAGCAGTCTCCGGGACGGATTCTATGGCTACACCTTC. Translation gives CASSLRDGFYGYTF.

This clonotype has a count of ten or more. The chain recombines TRBV12-3 or TRBV12-4 with TRBJ1-1; D gene ambiguous. The CDR3 is made up of 12 amino acids. The ends were cut back, 8 bases at V and 0 bases at J, with 7 bases in the middle. CDR3 sequence (DNA): TGTGCCAGCGGAGGATTGAACACTGAAGCTTTCTTT. Residues: CASGGLNTEAFF.

Concerning this clonotype itself: This could be a read error, since a much larger clone is one nucleotide away. The genes are TRBV6-2 or TRBV6-3 and TRBJ1-5; D perhaps matches TRBD1 (5 bases). This CDR3 is 15 amino acids long. In germline, CDR1 is MNHEY, CDR2 SVGEGT. The CDR3 nucleotides are TGTGCCAGCAGTTACTCCGGGGGGAGCAGTCAGCCCCAGCATTTT. This gives the protein CASSYSGGSSQPQHF.